Below are 31 T cell receptor beta chains sequenced from a single sample in a study of cytomegalovirus exposure and HLA in healthy donors (dated by TCRdb to 2015 to 2018). Libraries were prepared through the immunoSEQ multiplex PCR assay. For the multiplex PCR, a mixture combining 60 forward primers for TCR Vbeta segments and 13 reverse primers for TCR Jbeta segments was used. What TCRdb holds here is the immuneACCESS table cut down to in-frame rearrangements. Part of the clones is not present; checked against another copy, under half of the missing clones reflect an unresolved V gene, and the others are unexplained. The sample profile shows fewer than 130,000 clones; about 73% of them were found once. Roughly 1.2% of the sample is taken by the ten largest. Sequencing was performed on PBMCs. The receptor set was obtained from a woman in her 30s in good health and CMV-seronegative.

V usage is TRBV7-3 and J usage is TRBJ2-5; tentative D call: TRBD2 (5 bases). The ends were cut back, 5 bases at V and 1 base at J, with 14 bases in the middle. Germline values: CDR1 SGHTA, CDR2 FQGTGA. The CDR3 loop spans 15 amino acids. The CDR3 sequence is CASSPRISAQETQYF. CDR3 DNA sequence: TGTGCCAGCAGCCCCCGGATTAGCGCCCAAGAGACCCAGTACTTC.

The chain joins TRBV6-5 to TRBJ1-1; the D gene is possibly TRBD1 (6 bases). The CDR3 extends over 14 amino acids. The germline gives CDR1 MNHEY, CDR2 SVGAGI. V gave up 7 bases and J gave up 1 base, with 13 bases separating them. CDR3 sequence reads: CASTLGGQNTEAFF. The CDR3 nucleotides read TGTGCCAGCACCCTTGGGGGACAGAACACTGAAGCTTTCTTT.

The chain combines TRBV9 with TRBJ1-1, with D unresolved. The germline V gene has CDR1 SGDLS and CDR2 YYNGEE. The CDR3 extends over 12 amino acids. Trimming left V 4 bases short and J 3 bases short, with 7 bases between. Here the CDR3 DNA reads TGTGCCAGCAGCCCGGGTGACACTGAAGCTTTCTTT. Translating gives CASSPGDTEAFF.

CDR3 in amino acids: CSVRTGGMEPQHF. In DNA form, the CDR3 reads TGCAGCGTACGGACAGGGGGCATGGAGCCCCAGCATTTT. The genes are TRBV29-1 and TRBJ1-5, with 11 bases identical to TRBD1. The CDR3 has 13 amino acids. Germline V gene data show CDR1 as SQVTM and CDR2 as ANQGSEA. V lost 6 bases and J lost 8; bases outside the gene matches: 6.

The chain recombines TRBV27 with TRBJ1-6, with D possibly matching TRBD1 (6 bases). The CDR3 is made up of 13 amino acids. The ends were cut back, 5 bases at V and 8 bases at J, with 10 bases in the middle. CDR1 MNHEY and CDR2 SMNVEV come from the germline V gene (reference sequence). The CDR3 coding sequence is TGTGCCAGCAGTCCGCACAGGGATTCACCCCTCCACTTT. It is translated as CASSPHRDSPLHF.

The CDR3 bases are TGTGCCAGCACCGGGAGCCCCTACAATGAGCAGTTCTTC. Amino acid sequence: CASTGSPYNEQFF. This chain links TRBV6-6 with TRBJ2-1; D is possibly TRBD2 (6 bases). Germline V gives CDR1 MNHNY, CDR2 SVGAGI (reference sequence). V was cut by 7 bases and J by 2 bases, with 9 bases left in between. CDR3 length: 13 amino acids.

The chain is built from TRBV27 and TRBJ1-5; TRBD1 is a possible D gene (6 bases). Germline lookup yields CDR1 MNHEY and CDR2 SMNVEV (reference sequence). V dropped 7 bases and J dropped 5 bases, with 15 bases sitting between them. The CDR3 is made up of 14 amino acids. Written as DNA, the CDR3 is TGTGCCAGCAAGACCACAGGGCTGGATCAGCCCCAGCATTTT. Translating it yields CASKTTGLDQPQHF.

This clone was recorded only once. V is TRBV15 and J is TRBJ2-5, with D tentatively TRBD1 (5 bases). CDR3 length equals 14 residues. CDR1 is LNHNV, CDR2 YYDKDF, per germline (reference sequence). Trimming cost V 1 base and J 4 bases, with 10 bases left between them. The CDR3: CATSRGRQRETQYF. CDR3 nucleotide sequence: TGTGCCACCAGCAGAGGAAGACAGCGAGAGACCCAGTACTTC. Complete variable domain (other parts from reference TRBV15 and TRBJ2-5): DAMVIQNPRYQVTQFGKPVTLSCSQTLNHNVMYWYQQKSSQAPKLLFHYYDKDFNNEADTPDNFQSRRPNTSFCFLDIRSPGLGDTAMYLCATSRGRQRETQYFGPGTRLLVL.

This clone turned up a few times. The rearrangement links TRBV4-3 to TRBJ2-7; 9 nucleotides align to TRBD2. The CDR3 runs 17 residues. Germline CDR1 reads LGHNA; CDR2 reads YSLEER. J lost 2 bases, V lost 0 bases, and 8 bases had no gene match. The CDR3, as DNA: TGCGCCAGCAGCCAAGATCATATAGCGGGGGACGCCTACGAGCAGTACTTC. Protein product: CASSQDHIAGDAYEQYF.

There are a few counts of this clone. The chain employs TRBV2 and TRBJ1-2; TRBD1 aligns across 7 bases. Germline values: CDR1 SNHLY, CDR2 FYNNEI. Losses at the gene ends were 5 bases for V and 8 bases for J; bases not matched to a gene: 11. This CDR3 has 14 residues. The CDR3 sequence is CASSLGQALSGYTF. The CDR3 DNA reads TGTGCCAGCAGTCTCGGACAGGCCCTCTCCGGCTACACCTTC.

The rearrangement uses TRBV7-8 and TRBJ1-3; TRBD1 matches 7 bases. In germline, CDR1 is SGHVS, CDR2 FQNEAQ. The CDR3 is made up of 16 amino acids. The trim removed 5 bases at V and 0 bases at J, leaving 7 bases unmatched. The DNA of the CDR3 is TGTGCCAGCAGCCCAAGGACAGGACCCTCTGGAAACACCATATATTTT. Its protein is CASSPRTGPSGNTIYF.

The rearrangement links TRBV28 to TRBJ1-5, with D perhaps matching TRBD1 (6 bases). The CDR3 runs to 13 residues. V lost 8 bases to trimming and J lost 4 bases, with 12 bases between them. The germline gives CDR1 MDHEN, CDR2 SYDVKM. The CDR3 is CASWTARNQPQHF. Here the CDR3 DNA reads TGTGCCAGCTGGACAGCGAGGAATCAGCCCCAGCATTTT.

This clone turned up a few times. The gene calls are TRBV6-1 and TRBJ1-3; D is perhaps TRBD1 (6 bases). CDR1 and CDR2 (germline): MNHNS, SASEGT. The CDR3 spans 15 residues. Trimming stripped 4 bases from V and 7 bases from J, with 17 bases between. This chain's CDR3 is CASSGKQGLRNTIYF. The CDR3 nucleotides are TGTGCCAGCAGTGGGAAACAGGGTTTACGGAACACCATATATTTT.

This clone was seen just once. The chain is built from TRBV2 and TRBJ1-1; D call uncertain. V was cut by 3 bases and J by 4 bases, with 6 bases left in between. This CDR3 contains 12 residues. Germline V gives CDR1 SNHLY, CDR2 FYNNEI. This CDR3 is CASSDVVTEAFF. In DNA, the CDR3 is TGTGCCAGCAGTGACGTAGTCACTGAAGCTTTCTTT.

The chain uses TRBV4-3 and TRBJ1-1; 9 bases map to TRBD1. The germline V gene has CDR1 LGHNA and CDR2 YSLEER. The CDR3 totals 14 residues. V was pared by 3 bases and J by 10 bases, with 9 bases of the junction left unmatched. CDR3: CASSHSQGAMGAFF. In DNA form, the CDR3 reads TGCGCCAGCAGCCACTCACAGGGGGCGATGGGAGCTTTCTTT.

V is TRBV30 and J is TRBJ1-6, with a weak D call TRBD1 (5 bases). This CDR3 has 13 amino acids. Looked up from germline, CDR1 is GTSNPN and CDR2 is SVGIG (reference sequence). With 2 bases removed from V and 6 bases from J, the gap between germline ends came to 8 bases. CDR3: CAWSSDSNSPLHF. The DNA of the CDR3 is TGTGCCTGGAGTTCAGACAGTAATTCACCCCTCCACTTT. The full variable domain, rest sourced from reference TRBV30 and TRBJ1-6, is SQTIHQWPATLVQPVGSPLSLECTVEGTSNPNLYWYRQAAGRGLQLLFYSVGIGQISSEVPQNLSASRPQDRQFILSSKKLLLSDSGFYLCAWSSDSNSPLHFGNGTRLTVT.

The chain couples TRBV30 to TRBJ1-2; no firm D call. V gave up 2 bases and J gave up 4 bases, with 11 bases separating them. The CDR3 runs 13 residues. From germline, CDR1 is GTSNPN and CDR2 SVGIG (reference sequence). CDR3 DNA: TGTGCCTGGAGTTCTTACCCTATCTATGGCTACACCTTC. Translating it yields CAWSSYPIYGYTF.

The gene calls are TRBV27 and TRBJ2-7; D is undetermined. This CDR3 comprises 13 residues. Germline assignment: CDR1 MNHEY and CDR2 SMNVEV (reference sequence). V was shortened by 0 bases and J by 5 bases, with 8 bases between the two germline ends. CDR3 sequence (DNA): TGTGCCAGCAGTTTATCCCAGTTCCACGAGCAGTACTTC. Its translation is CASSLSQFHEQYF.

The genes are TRBV6-4 and TRBJ2-1; 9 bases are a match to TRBD2. V shed 7 bases, J shed 9 bases, and the junction held 16 bases outside the gene matches. Germline CDR1 is MRHNA and CDR2 is SNTAGT. CDR3 length equals 16 residues. DNA for the CDR3: TGTGCCAGCACCAAATCCGGGCTAGCGGGATACGTTGAGCAGTTCTTC. Translating it yields CASTKSGLAGYVEQFF.

The chain is built from TRBV30 and TRBJ1-5; D call uncertain. The germline V gene has CDR1 GTSNPN and CDR2 SVGIG (reference sequence). The CDR3 is 13 residues long. Between the trimmed V and J ends, which lost 5 bases and 5 bases, there was a span of 13 bases. The CDR3 region has the DNA TGTGCCTGGGGCAGAGGTTTGGATCAGCCCCAGCATTTT. This gives the protein CAWGRGLDQPQHF.

CDR3 sequence (DNA): TGTGCCAGTAATCGGCTAGCGGGACCCAATGAGCAGTTCTTC. It yields the protein CASNRLAGPNEQFF. This chain connects TRBV19 to TRBJ2-1; 9 nucleotides agree with TRBD2. V gave up 7 bases and J gave up 6 bases; unmatched junction bases: 7. CDR3 size: 14 residues. Germline V gene lookup returns CDR1 LNHDA and CDR2 SQIVND (reference sequence).

J is TRBJ1-1 and V is TRBV13; no firm D call. CDR3 length: 13 amino acids. Germline V gene sequence: CDR1 PRHDT, CDR2 FYEKMQ (reference sequence). The V and J ends lost 3 bases and 4 bases respectively, with 9 bases between them. CDR3 nucleotides: TGTGCCAGCAGCTTGGGCCTGGGCACTGAAGCTTTCTTT. Its protein is CASSLGLGTEAFF.

V and J are TRBV27 and TRBJ2-7, with 7 bases matching TRBD1. Germline V gives CDR1 MNHEY, CDR2 SMNVEV (reference sequence). The CDR3 is 14 residues long. After removal of 10 bases from V and 2 bases from J, the junction contained 11 bases not matched to a gene. The CDR3 nucleotides read TGTGCCACCAAAATCGACAGGGCGACCTACGAGCAGTACTTC. Residues: CATKIDRATYEQYF.

V gene TRBV2 combines with J gene TRBJ1-5; TRBD1 matches at 12 bases. The germline V gene encodes CDR1 SNHLY and CDR2 FYNNEI. The CDR3 length is 18 residues. V shed 4 bases, J shed 0 bases, and the junction held 7 bases outside the gene matches. For the CDR3, the DNA is TGTGCCAGCAGTGTAGAGGGACAGGGGGCCGGTAGCAATCAGCCCCAGCATTTT. It specifies CASSVEGQGAGSNQPQHF.

The V gene is TRBV14, the J gene TRBJ1-1; 11 bases match TRBD1. The V segment lost 3 bases and the J segment 0 bases; nucleotides outside the gene matches: 6. CDR1 is SGHDN and CDR2 is FVKESK in the germline V gene. The CDR3 runs to 17 residues. The CDR3 DNA follows: TGTGCCAGCAGCCAGGGACAGGGGGGGGTTATGAACACTGAAGCTTTCTTT. The encoded protein is CASSQGQGGVMNTEAFF.

This clone showed up just once. The CDR3 nucleotides read TGTGCCATCAGTGAGACGGTGAGCTCCTACGAGCAGTACTTC. This codes for CAISETVSSYEQYF. J is TRBJ2-7 and V is TRBV10-3; D gene ambiguous. The germline V gene has CDR1 ENHRY and CDR2 SYGVKD. CDR3 length: 14 residues. V gave up 2 bases and J gave up 0 bases, with 8 bases separating them.

V is TRBV15 and J is TRBJ1-1; D is unresolved. The CDR3 consists of 14 residues. CDR1 and CDR2 from the germline V gene are LNHNV and YYDKDF (reference sequence). The V and J ends lost 2 bases and 6 bases respectively, with 13 bases between them. CDR3 DNA sequence: TGTGCCACCAGCAGACCCCGGGAAGTGTCTGAAGCTTTCTTT. Amino acid sequence: CATSRPREVSEAFF.

The V and J genes are TRBV4-3 and TRBJ1-5; no definite D call. V shed 0 bases and J shed 5 bases, with 8 bases lying between them. Germline V gives CDR1 LGHNA, CDR2 YSLEER. The CDR3 length is 14 residues. This chain's CDR3 is CASSQDEGYQPQHF. CDR3 nucleotides: TGCGCCAGCAGCCAAGATGAGGGTTATCAGCCCCAGCATTTT.

The rearrangement uses TRBV6-1 and TRBJ1-2; 7 positions match TRBD1. V lost 10 bases and J lost 4; bases outside the gene matches: 6. The CDR3 has 12 residues. Germline values: CDR1 MNHNS, CDR2 SASEGT. CDR3 loop: CANYRGGYGYTF. CDR3 nucleotides: TGTGCCAACTACAGGGGTGGCTATGGCTACACCTTC.

CDR3: CASSIRRGAVTEAFF. Here the CDR3 DNA reads TGTGCCAGTAGTATTAGACGGGGGGCGGTCACTGAAGCTTTCTTT. This chain joins TRBV19 and TRBJ1-1, with D tentatively TRBD1 (6 bases). Trimming shortened V by 3 bases and J by 4 bases, and 15 bases separated the two germline ends. Per the germline V gene, CDR1 is LNHDA and CDR2 is SQIVND (reference sequence). The CDR3 spans 15 residues.

Regarding this clone: Other DNA sequences from this sample encode an identical CDR3 as well. The chain joins TRBV5-1 to TRBJ1-1; D is uncertain. The CDR3 is 11 amino acids. Per the germline V gene, CDR1 is SGHRS and CDR2 is YFSETQ. Trimming removed 1 base at V and 7 bases at J, with 5 bases between. CDR3 coding DNA: TGCGCCAGCAGCTTGACGGGTGAAGCTTTCTTT. It yields the protein CASSLTGEAFF.